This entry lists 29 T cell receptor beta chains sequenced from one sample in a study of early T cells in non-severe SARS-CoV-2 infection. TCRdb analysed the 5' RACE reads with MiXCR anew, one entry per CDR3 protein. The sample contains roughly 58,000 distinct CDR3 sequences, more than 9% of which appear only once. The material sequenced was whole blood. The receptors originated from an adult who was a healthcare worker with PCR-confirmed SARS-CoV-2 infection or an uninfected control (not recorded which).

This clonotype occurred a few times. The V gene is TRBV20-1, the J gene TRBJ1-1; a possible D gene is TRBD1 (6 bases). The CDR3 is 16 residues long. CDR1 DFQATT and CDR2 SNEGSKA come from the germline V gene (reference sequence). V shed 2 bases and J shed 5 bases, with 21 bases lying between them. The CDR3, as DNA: TGCAGTGCTAGAAGGGCTGGTCAGGGGACGGGGACTGAAGCTTTCTTT. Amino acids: CSARRAGQGTGTEAFF.

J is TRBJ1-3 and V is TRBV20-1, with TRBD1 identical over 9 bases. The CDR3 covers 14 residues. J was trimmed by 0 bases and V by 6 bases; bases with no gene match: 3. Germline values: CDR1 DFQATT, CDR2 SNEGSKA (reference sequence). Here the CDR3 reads CSARTGASGNTIYF. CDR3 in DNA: TGCAGTGCCCGGACAGGGGCCTCTGGAAACACCATATATTTT.

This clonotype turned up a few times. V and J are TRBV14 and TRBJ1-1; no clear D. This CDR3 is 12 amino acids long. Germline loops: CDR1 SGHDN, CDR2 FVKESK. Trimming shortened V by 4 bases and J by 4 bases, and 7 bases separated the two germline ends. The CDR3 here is CASSPRRTEAFF. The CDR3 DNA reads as TGTGCCAGCAGCCCTCGTCGCACTGAAGCTTTCTTT.

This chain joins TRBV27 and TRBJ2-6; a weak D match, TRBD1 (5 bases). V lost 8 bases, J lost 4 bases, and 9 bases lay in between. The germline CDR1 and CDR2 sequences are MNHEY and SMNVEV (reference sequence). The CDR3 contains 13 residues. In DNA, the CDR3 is TGTGCCAGCGCCAGGACAGGGGCCAACGTCCTGACTTTC. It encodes CASARTGANVLTF. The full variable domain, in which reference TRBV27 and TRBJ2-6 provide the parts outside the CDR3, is EAQVTQNPRYLITVTGKKLTVTCSQNMNHEYMSWYRQDPGLGLRQIYYSMNVEVTDKGDVPEGYKVSRKEKRNFPLILESPSPNQTSLYFCASARTGANVLTFGAGSRLTVL.

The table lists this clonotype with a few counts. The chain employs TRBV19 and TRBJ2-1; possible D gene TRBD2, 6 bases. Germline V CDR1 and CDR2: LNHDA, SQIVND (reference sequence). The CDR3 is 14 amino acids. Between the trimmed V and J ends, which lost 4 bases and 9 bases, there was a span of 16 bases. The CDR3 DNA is TGTGCCAGTAGTACCTCGGGAGTCGGCGGTGAGCAGTTCTTC. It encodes CASSTSGVGGEQFF.

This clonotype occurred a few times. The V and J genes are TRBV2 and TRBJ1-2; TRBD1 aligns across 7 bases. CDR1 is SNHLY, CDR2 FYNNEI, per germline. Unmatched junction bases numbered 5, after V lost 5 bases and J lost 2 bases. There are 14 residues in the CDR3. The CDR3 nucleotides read TGTGCCAGCAGTAGGACAGGATTAAACTATGGCTACACCTTC. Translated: CASSRTGLNYGYTF.

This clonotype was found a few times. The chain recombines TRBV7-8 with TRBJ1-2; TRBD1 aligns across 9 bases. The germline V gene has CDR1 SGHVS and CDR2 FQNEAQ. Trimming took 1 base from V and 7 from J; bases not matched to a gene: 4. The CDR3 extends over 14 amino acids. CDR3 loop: CASSLGGQGGGYTF. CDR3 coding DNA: TGTGCCAGCAGCTTAGGGGGACAGGGCGGTGGCTACACCTTC.

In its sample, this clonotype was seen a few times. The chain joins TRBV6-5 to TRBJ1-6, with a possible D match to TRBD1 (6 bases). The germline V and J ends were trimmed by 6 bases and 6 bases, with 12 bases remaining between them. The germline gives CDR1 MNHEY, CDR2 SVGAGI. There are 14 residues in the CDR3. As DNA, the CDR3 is TGTGCCAGCAGACAACAGGGTGGTAATTCACCCCTCCACTTT. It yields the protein CASRQQGGNSPLHF.

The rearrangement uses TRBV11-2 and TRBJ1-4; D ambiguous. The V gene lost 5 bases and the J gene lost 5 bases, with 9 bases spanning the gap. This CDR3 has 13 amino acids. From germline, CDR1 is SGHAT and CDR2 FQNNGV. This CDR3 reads CASSRSMNEKLFF. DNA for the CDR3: TGTGCCAGCAGCCGGTCAATGAATGAAAAACTGTTTTTT.

CDR3 in amino acids: CASSSGQKNTEAFF. In DNA form, the CDR3 reads TGCGCCAGCAGCTCGGGACAGAAGAACACTGAAGCTTTCTTT. The chain joins TRBV5-1 to TRBJ1-1, with 7 bases aligning to TRBD1. The CDR3 has 14 amino acids. V dropped 3 bases and J dropped 1; count of bases not matched to a gene: 3. Germline V CDR1 and CDR2: SGHRS, YFSETQ.

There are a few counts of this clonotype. Here the CDR3 reads CASGGGNQPQHF. As DNA, the CDR3 is TGTGCCAGCGGGGGGGGCAATCAGCCCCAGCATTTT. This chain joins TRBV2 and TRBJ1-5, with TRBD1 as a possible D gene (5 bases). The CDR3 totals 12 residues. Germline V gives CDR1 SNHLY, CDR2 FYNNEI. The V end was cut by 8 bases, the J end by 2 bases, with 7 bases between.

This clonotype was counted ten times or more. The CDR3 bases are TGTGCCAGCAGCTTGTGGGCAGGGGGCGATAGCAATCAGCCCCAGCATTTT. Its translation: CASSLWAGGDSNQPQHF. The chain is built from TRBV5-6 and TRBJ1-5; 8 bases align to TRBD1. The CDR3 contains 17 residues. V trimming: 1 base; J trimming: 0 bases; junction bases outside the gene matches: 6. Germline V gene data show CDR1 as SGHDT and CDR2 as YYEEEE.

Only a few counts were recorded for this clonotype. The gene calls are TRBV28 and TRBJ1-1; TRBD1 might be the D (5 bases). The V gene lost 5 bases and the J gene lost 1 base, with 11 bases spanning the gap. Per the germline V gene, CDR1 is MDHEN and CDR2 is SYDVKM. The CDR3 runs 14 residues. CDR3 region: CASSVRGGNTEAFF. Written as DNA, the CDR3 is TGTGCCAGCAGTGTTCGGGGGGGGAACACTGAAGCTTTCTTT.

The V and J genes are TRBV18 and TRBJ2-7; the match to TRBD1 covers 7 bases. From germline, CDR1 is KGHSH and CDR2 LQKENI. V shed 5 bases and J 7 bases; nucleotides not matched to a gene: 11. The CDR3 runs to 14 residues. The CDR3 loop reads CASSGDSQTEEQYF. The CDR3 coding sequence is TGTGCCAGCTCAGGGGACAGTCAAACGGAGGAGCAGTACTTC.

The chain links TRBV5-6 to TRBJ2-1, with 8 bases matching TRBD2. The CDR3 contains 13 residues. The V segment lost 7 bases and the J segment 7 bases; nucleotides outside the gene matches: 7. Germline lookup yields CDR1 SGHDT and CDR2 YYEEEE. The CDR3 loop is CASERELENEQFF. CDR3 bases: TGTGCCAGCGAGCGGGAGTTGGAAAATGAGCAGTTCTTC.

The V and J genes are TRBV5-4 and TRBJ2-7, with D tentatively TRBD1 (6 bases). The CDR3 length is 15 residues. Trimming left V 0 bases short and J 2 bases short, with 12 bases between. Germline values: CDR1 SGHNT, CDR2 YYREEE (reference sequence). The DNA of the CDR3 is TGTGCCAGCAGCTTGGCGGGACATTCGGCCTACGAGCAGTACTTC. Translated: CASSLAGHSAYEQYF.

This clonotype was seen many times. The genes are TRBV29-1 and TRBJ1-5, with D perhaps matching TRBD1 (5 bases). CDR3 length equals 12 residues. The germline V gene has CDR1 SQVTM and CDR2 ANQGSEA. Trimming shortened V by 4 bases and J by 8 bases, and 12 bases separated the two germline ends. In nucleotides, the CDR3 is TGCAGCGTTGTCTTGGGGCAAGAGCCCCAGCATTTT. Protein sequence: CSVVLGQEPQHF.

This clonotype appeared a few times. CDR3 sequence: CASSIIGPQPQETQYF. In DNA form, the CDR3 reads TGTGCCAGTAGTATAATCGGTCCCCAGCCCCAAGAGACCCAGTACTTC. This chain uses TRBV19 with TRBJ2-5, with D uncertain. CDR1 is LNHDA and CDR2 is SQIVND in the germline V gene (reference sequence). CDR3 size: 16 residues. Trimming left V 2 bases short and J 1 base short, with 14 bases between.

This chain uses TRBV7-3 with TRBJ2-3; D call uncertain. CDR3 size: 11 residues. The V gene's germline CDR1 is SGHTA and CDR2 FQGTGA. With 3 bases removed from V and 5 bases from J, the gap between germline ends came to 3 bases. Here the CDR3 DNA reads TGTGCCAGCAGCTTCAAAGATACGCAGTATTTT. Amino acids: CASSFKDTQYF.

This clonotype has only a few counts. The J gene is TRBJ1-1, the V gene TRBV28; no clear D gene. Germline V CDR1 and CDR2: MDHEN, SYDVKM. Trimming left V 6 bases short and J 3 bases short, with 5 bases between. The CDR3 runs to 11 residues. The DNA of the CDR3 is TGTGCCAGCAGGGGCCACACTGAAGCTTTCTTT. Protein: CASRGHTEAFF.

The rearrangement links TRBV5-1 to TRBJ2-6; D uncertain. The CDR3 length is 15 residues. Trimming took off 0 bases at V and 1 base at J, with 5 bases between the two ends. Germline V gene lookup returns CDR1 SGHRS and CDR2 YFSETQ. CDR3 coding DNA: TGCGCCAGCAGCTTGGAACAATCTGGGGCCAACGTCCTGACTTTC. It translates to CASSLEQSGANVLTF.

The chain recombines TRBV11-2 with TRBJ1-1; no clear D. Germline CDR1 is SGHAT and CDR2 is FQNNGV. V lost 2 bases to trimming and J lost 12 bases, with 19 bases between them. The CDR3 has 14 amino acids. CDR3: CASSLTAPGVETFF. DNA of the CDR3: TGTGCCAGCAGCTTAACTGCGCCGGGAGTAGAGACTTTCTTT. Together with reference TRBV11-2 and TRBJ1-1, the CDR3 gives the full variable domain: EAGVAQSPRYKIIEKRQSVAFWCNPISGHATLYWYQQILGQGPKLLIQFQNNGVVDDSQLPKDRFSAERLKGVDSTLKIQPAKLEDSAVYLCASSLTAPGVETFFGQGTRLTVV.

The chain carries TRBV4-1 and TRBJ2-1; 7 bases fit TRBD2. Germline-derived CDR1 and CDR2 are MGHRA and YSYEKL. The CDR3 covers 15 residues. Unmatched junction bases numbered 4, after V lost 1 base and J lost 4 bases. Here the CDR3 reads CASSQGGLGYNEQFF. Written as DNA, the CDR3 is TGCGCCAGCAGCCAAGGAGGACTAGGGTACAATGAGCAGTTCTTC.

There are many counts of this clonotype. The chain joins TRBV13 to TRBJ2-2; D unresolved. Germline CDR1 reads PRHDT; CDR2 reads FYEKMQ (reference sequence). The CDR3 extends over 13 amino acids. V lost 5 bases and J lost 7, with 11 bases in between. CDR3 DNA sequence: TGTGCCAGCAGCCCCCAATTGGGCGGGGAGCTGTTTTTT. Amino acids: CASSPQLGGELFF. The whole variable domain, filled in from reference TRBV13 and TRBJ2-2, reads AAGVIQSPRHLIKEKRETATLKCYPIPRHDTVYWYQQGPGQDPQFLISFYEKMQSDKGSIPDRFSAQQFSDYHSELNMSSLELGDSALYFCASSPQLGGELFFGEGSRLTVL.

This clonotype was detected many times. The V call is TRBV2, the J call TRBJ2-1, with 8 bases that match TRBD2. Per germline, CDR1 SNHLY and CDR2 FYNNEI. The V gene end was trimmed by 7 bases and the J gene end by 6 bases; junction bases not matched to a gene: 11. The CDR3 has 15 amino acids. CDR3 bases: TGTGCCAGCACCAGGGCGGGCGGGAGGACCAATGAGCAGTTCTTC. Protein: CASTRAGGRTNEQFF.

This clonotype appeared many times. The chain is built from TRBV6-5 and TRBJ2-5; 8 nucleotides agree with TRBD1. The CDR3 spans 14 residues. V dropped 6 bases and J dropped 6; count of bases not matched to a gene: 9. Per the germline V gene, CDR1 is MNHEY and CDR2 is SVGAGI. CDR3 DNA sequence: TGTGCCAGCAGCCTGACAGGGGACTCAAAGACCCAGTACTTC. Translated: CASSLTGDSKTQYF.

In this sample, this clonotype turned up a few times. This chain's CDR3 is CASSERGADQPQHF. The CDR3 nucleotides are TGTGCCAGCAGTGAAAGGGGGGCGGATCAGCCCCAGCATTTT. This chain joins TRBV6-1 and TRBJ1-5; perhaps TRBD1 as D (6 bases). CDR1 MNHNS and CDR2 SASEGT come from the germline V gene. With 2 bases removed from V and 5 bases from J, the gap between germline ends came to 10 bases. CDR3 length: 14 amino acids.

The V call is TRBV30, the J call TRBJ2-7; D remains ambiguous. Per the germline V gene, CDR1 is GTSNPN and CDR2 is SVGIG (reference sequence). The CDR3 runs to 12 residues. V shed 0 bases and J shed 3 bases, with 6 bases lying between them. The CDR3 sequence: CAWSVGRYEQYF. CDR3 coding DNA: TGTGCCTGGAGTGTCGGGCGCTACGAGCAGTACTTC.

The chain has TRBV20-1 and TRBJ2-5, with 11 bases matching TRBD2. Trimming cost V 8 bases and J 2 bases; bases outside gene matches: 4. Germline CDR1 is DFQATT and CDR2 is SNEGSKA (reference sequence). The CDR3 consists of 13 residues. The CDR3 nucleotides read TGCAGTCTTTTAGCGGGGGGGCAAGAGACCCAGTACTTC. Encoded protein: CSLLAGGQETQYF.